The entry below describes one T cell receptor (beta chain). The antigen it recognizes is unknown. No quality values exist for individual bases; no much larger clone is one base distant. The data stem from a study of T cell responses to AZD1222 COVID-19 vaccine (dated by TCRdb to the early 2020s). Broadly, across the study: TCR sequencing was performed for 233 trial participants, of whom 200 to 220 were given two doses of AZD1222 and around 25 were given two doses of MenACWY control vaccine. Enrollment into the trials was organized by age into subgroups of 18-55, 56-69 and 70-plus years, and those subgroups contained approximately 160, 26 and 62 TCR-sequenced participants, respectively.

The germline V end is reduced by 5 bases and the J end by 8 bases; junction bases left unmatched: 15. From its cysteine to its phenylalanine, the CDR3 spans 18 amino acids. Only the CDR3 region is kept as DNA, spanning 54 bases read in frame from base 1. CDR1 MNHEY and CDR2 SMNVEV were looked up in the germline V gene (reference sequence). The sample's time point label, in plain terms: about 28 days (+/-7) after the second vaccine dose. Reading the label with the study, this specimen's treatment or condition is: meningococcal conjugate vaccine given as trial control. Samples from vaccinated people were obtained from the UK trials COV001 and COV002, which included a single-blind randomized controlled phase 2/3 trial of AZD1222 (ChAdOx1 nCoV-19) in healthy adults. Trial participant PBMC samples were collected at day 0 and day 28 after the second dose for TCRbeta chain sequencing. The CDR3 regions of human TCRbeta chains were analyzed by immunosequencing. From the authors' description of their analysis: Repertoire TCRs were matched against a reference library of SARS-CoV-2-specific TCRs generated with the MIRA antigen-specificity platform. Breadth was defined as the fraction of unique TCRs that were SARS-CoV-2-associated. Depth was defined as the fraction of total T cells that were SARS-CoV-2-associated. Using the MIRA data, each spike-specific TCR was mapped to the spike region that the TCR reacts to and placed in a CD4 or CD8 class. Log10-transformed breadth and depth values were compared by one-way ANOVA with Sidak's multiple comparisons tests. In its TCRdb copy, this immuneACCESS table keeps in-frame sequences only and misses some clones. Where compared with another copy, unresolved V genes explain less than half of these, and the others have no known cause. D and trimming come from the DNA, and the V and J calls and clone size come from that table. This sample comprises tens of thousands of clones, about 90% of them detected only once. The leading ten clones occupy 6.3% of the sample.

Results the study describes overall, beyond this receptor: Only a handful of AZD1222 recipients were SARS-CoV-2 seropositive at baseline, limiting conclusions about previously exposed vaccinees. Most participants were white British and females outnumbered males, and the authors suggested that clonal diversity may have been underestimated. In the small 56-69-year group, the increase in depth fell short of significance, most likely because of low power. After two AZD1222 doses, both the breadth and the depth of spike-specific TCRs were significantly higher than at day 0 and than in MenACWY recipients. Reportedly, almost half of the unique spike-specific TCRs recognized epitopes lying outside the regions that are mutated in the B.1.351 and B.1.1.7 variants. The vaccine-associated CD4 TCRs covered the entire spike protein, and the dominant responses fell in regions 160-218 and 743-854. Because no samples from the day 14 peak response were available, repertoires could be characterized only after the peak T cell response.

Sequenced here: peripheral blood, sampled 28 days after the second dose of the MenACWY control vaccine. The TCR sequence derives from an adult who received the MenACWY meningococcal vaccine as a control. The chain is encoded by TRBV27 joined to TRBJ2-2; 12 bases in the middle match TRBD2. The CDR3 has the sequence CASSLKPSGRARVGELFF. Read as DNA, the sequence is TGTGCCAGCAGTCTGAAACCTAGCGGGAGGGCCCGGGTAGGGGAGCTGTTTTTT.